Following are 30 T cell receptor beta chains from one sample sequenced in a study of T cell responses to AZD1222 COVID-19 vaccine. Sequencing used immunoSEQ multiplex PCR; TCRdb keeps in-frame clones, though not all of them. Among some 47,000 clones listed, 83% were seen once. The specimen comprised peripheral blood, sampled on day 0 of AZD1222 vaccination. These receptors all stem from an adult in good health.

The genes are TRBV11-3 and TRBJ2-5, with 13 positions matching TRBD2. J gave up 5 bases and V 5 bases, and 8 bases lay outside the gene matches. The length of the CDR3 is 16 residues. Germline-derived CDR1 and CDR2 are SGHNT and YENEEA. CDR3 protein: CASSARTSGSPETQYF. The DNA for the CDR3 is TGTGCCAGCAGCGCAAGGACTAGCGGGAGTCCCGAGACCCAGTACTTC.

The chain links TRBV19 to TRBJ2-3; 12 nucleotides align to TRBD2. Looked up from germline, CDR1 is LNHDA and CDR2 is SQIVND (reference sequence). V was clipped by 3 bases and J by 0 bases; unmatched bases: 4. CDR3 length: 17 amino acids. CDR3 coding DNA: TGTGCCAGTAGTATGGGACTAGCGGGCCTCAGCACAGATACGCAGTATTTT. Translating gives CASSMGLAGLSTDTQYF.

This chain uses TRBV3-1 (or the pseudogene TRBV3-2) with TRBJ1-2; D uncertain. The CDR3 covers 15 residues. Per germline, CDR1 LGHDT and CDR2 YNNKEL (reference sequence). V lost 1 base and J lost 4, with 13 bases in between. CDR3 region: CASSQGGGGGYGYTF. Here the CDR3 DNA reads TGTGCCAGCAGCCAAGGAGGTGGTGGTGGCTATGGCTACACCTTC.

This sequence joins TRBV18 and TRBJ2-7, with 9 bases lining up with TRBD1. Germline V gene lookup returns CDR1 KGHSH and CDR2 LQKENI. J was trimmed by 5 bases and V by 4 bases; bases with no gene match: 6. This CDR3 has 14 residues. The CDR3 nucleotides are TGTGCCAGCTCACTCACCGGGACAGGGCACGAGCAGTACTTC. The encoded protein is CASSLTGTGHEQYF. Together with reference TRBV18 and TRBJ2-7, the CDR3 gives the full variable domain: NAGVMQNPRHLVRRRGQEARLRCSPMKGHSHVYWYRQLPEEGLKFMVYLQKENIIDESGMPKERFSAEFPKEGPSILRIQQVVRGDSAAYFCASSLTGTGHEQYFGPGTRLTVT.

The genes are TRBV7-6 and TRBJ2-2; D is uncertain. This CDR3 is built from 16 residues. Germline lookup yields CDR1 SGHVS and CDR2 FNYEAQ. Trimming pared 5 bases from V and 4 bases from J, leaving 17 bases between. The CDR3 bases are TGTGCCAGCAGCCTCTACGCGACATCTCCCACCGGGGAGCTGTTTTTT. Protein product: CASSLYATSPTGELFF. The full variable domain, with the rest looked up from reference TRBV7-6 and TRBJ2-2, is GAGVSQSPRYKVTKRGQDVALRCDPISGHVSLYWYRQALGQGPEFLTYFNYEAQQDKSGLPNDRFSAERPEGSISTLTIQRTEQRDSAMYRCASSLYATSPTGELFFGEGSRLTVL.

This clone was picked up a small number of times. V usage is TRBV7-2 and J usage is TRBJ2-1; 8 positions agree with TRBD1. Germline V gene sequence: CDR1 SGHTA, CDR2 FQGNSA. The ends lost 5 bases at V and 0 bases at J; junction bases unmatched: 6. There are 16 residues in the CDR3. The CDR3 spells CASSLTGVGSYNEQFF. CDR3 DNA sequence: TGTGCCAGCAGCCTGACAGGGGTGGGCTCCTACAATGAGCAGTTCTTC.

V and J are TRBV7-8 and TRBJ1-3, with 10 bases identical to TRBD1. Germline values: CDR1 SGHVS, CDR2 FQNEAQ. There are 19 residues in the CDR3. J lost 1 base, V lost 2 bases, and 11 bases had no gene match. Here the CDR3 DNA reads TGTGCCAGCAGCTTACGGGACAGGGGACTCACTCCTTCTGGAAACACCATATATTTT. Its protein product is CASSLRDRGLTPSGNTIYF.

The chain uses TRBV20-1 and TRBJ1-2; D gene unclear. Germline CDR1 is DFQATT and CDR2 is SNEGSKA (reference sequence). V was pared by 3 bases and J by 2 bases, with 7 bases between. The CDR3 contains 12 residues. The DNA of the CDR3 is TGCAGTGCTAGTAAGGAGAACTATGGCTACACCTTC. This codes for CSASKENYGYTF.

The V and J genes are TRBV5-1 and TRBJ2-4; no clear D gene. V gave up 0 bases and J gave up 7 bases, with 14 bases separating them. This CDR3 has 15 amino acids. Germline values: CDR1 SGHRS, CDR2 YFSETQ. CDR3: CASSLGSWGGNIQYF. The CDR3 DNA sequence: TGCGCCAGCAGCTTGGGGTCGTGGGGTGGGAACATTCAGTACTTC.

The rearrangement links TRBV27 to TRBJ2-7, with D unresolved. V dropped 1 base and J dropped 3 bases, with 7 bases sitting between them. Germline V gene sequence: CDR1 MNHEY, CDR2 SMNVEV (reference sequence). CDR3 length: 13 amino acids. The DNA of the CDR3 is TGTGCCAGCAGTTTATTGGACGGCTACGAGCAGTACTTC. Translation gives CASSLLDGYEQYF.

The chain couples TRBV6-6 to TRBJ2-7, with 7 bases that match TRBD1. The CDR3 totals 14 residues. Losses at the gene ends were 6 bases for V and 1 base for J; bases not matched to a gene: 6. Germline V lookup: CDR1 MNHNY, CDR2 SVGAGI (reference sequence). The CDR3 sequence is CASRTGTASYEQYF. Here the CDR3 DNA reads TGTGCCAGCAGGACCGGGACAGCATCCTACGAGCAGTACTTC.

The V and J genes are TRBV5-1 and TRBJ1-1; tentatively, D is TRBD1 (5 bases). Per germline, CDR1 SGHRS and CDR2 YFSETQ. The V end lost 2 bases, the J end lost 0 bases, and 8 bases lay between the germline ends. This CDR3 has 14 residues. CDR3 protein: CASSFGTVNTEAFF. As DNA, the CDR3 is TGCGCCAGCAGCTTCGGGACGGTGAACACTGAAGCTTTCTTT.

The V and J genes are TRBV6-4 and TRBJ2-2, with TRBD2 matching over 7 bases. CDR1 and CDR2 from the germline V gene are MRHNA and SNTAGT. V was clipped by 0 bases and J by 6 bases; unmatched bases: 4. This CDR3 is 15 amino acids long. The CDR3 is CASSDSPTSAGELFF. The CDR3 DNA follows: TGTGCCAGCAGTGACTCACCTACTAGCGCCGGGGAGCTGTTTTTT.

The gene calls are TRBV12-3 or TRBV12-4 and TRBJ1-2, with D perhaps TRBD1 (5 bases). This CDR3 has 12 amino acids. V gave up 3 bases and J gave up 8 bases, with 10 bases separating them. Written as DNA, the CDR3 is TGTGCCAGCAGTTTGGGGGGAGGCGGCTACACCTTC. Its translation: CASSLGGGGYTF.

V is TRBV7-9 and J is TRBJ2-7; D remains ambiguous. Trimming stripped 6 bases from V and 1 base from J, with 7 bases between. The CDR3 contains 12 residues. Germline V gene data show CDR1 as SEHNR and CDR2 as FQNEAQ (reference sequence). In DNA, the CDR3 is TGTGCCAGCAGTACATCTTCCTACGAGCAGTACTTC. It translates to CASSTSSYEQYF.

The chain is built from TRBV20-1 and TRBJ2-7; a weak D match, TRBD2 (7 bases). The CDR3 loop spans 15 amino acids. Trimming stripped 3 bases from V and 2 bases from J, with 17 bases between. Germline CDR1 is DFQATT and CDR2 is SNEGSKA (reference sequence). Written as DNA, the CDR3 is TGCAGTGCTAGTGTCCAGGGGACTACGGCCTACGAGCAGTACTTC. Its translation: CSASVQGTTAYEQYF.

The chain is built from TRBV6-5 and TRBJ2-5; TRBD1 agrees at 8 bases. The CDR3 totals 15 residues. Germline CDR1 MNHEY, CDR2 SVGAGI. V lost 7 bases to trimming and J lost 4 bases; unmatched junction nucleotides: 11. As DNA, the CDR3 is TGTGCCAGCAATAACCGACAGGGGCGCGTAGAGACCCAGTACTTC. The encoded protein is CASNNRQGRVETQYF.

The chain is built from TRBV5-4 and TRBJ2-7; 11 bases line up with TRBD1. Unmatched junction bases numbered 6, after V lost 4 bases and J lost 6 bases. The CDR3 has 14 residues. The germline gives CDR1 SGHNT, CDR2 YYREEE (reference sequence). CDR3 nucleotides: TGTGCCAGCAGCAATACCGGGACAGGGGGCGAGCAGTACTTC. Its protein product is CASSNTGTGGEQYF. The variable domain in full, with the rest retrieved from reference TRBV5-4 and TRBJ2-7, is ETGVTQSPTHLIKTRGQQVTLRCSSQSGHNTVSWYQQALGQGPQFIFQYYREEENGRGNFPPRFSGLQFPNYSSELNVNALELDDSALYLCASSNTGTGGEQYFGPGTRLTVT.

The chain has TRBV29-1 and TRBJ1-2, with a possible D match to TRBD1 (5 bases). Trimming cost V 4 bases and J 8 bases, with 17 bases left between them. CDR1 SQVTM and CDR2 ANQGSEA come from the germline V gene. The CDR3 covers 13 residues. CDR3 region: CSVGGQIEGGYTF. The CDR3 coding sequence is TGCAGCGTTGGGGGCCAAATCGAAGGGGGCTACACCTTC.

V and J are TRBV29-1 and TRBJ2-5, with unresolved D. This CDR3 is built from 12 residues. Deletions cut 2 bases from V and 4 bases from J, with 8 bases between. CDR1 and CDR2 (germline): SQVTM, ANQGSEA. The CDR3 region is CSVEPPGETQYF. Written as DNA, the CDR3 is TGCAGCGTTGAACCTCCTGGAGAGACCCAGTACTTC.

The CDR3 is CASSPRGNSYEQYF. CDR3 nucleotides: TGTGCCAGCTCACCACGAGGCAACTCCTACGAGCAGTACTTC. The chain carries TRBV18 and TRBJ2-7; unclear D gene. The V and J ends lost 1 base and 0 bases respectively, with 7 bases between them. Looked up from germline, CDR1 is KGHSH and CDR2 is LQKENI. The CDR3 sequence is 14 residues long.

The chain has TRBV2 and TRBJ2-3, with D maybe TRBD2 (5 bases). The CDR3 has 15 residues. Looked up from germline, CDR1 is SNHLY and CDR2 is FYNNEI. V dropped 5 bases and J dropped 3 bases, with 15 bases sitting between them. This chain's CDR3 is CASSTTTGITDTQYF. The CDR3 DNA reads as TGTGCCAGCAGTACAACTACGGGGATTACAGATACGCAGTATTTT.

The chain has TRBV5-4 and TRBJ2-3; 7 bases are a match to TRBD1. There are 12 residues in the CDR3. Germline V gives CDR1 SGHNT, CDR2 YYREEE (reference sequence). V lost 2 bases to trimming and J lost 9 bases; unmatched junction nucleotides: 3. CDR3 amino acids: CASSFMGQTQYF. The DNA for the CDR3 is TGTGCCAGCAGCTTTATGGGACAGACGCAGTATTTT.

The DNA of the CDR3 is TGTGCCAGCAGCTTAGAAGGGGGAGGAGGCCTCAACGAGCAGTACTTC. Its translation: CASSLEGGGGLNEQYF. The chain carries TRBV11-2 and TRBJ2-7; D could derive from TRBD1 or TRBD2 (6 bases each). Germline V gene lookup returns CDR1 SGHAT and CDR2 FQNNGV. The length of the CDR3 is 16 residues. V was clipped by 0 bases and J by 5 bases, with 17 bases between them.

The J gene is TRBJ2-7, the V gene TRBV7-6, with D hard to call. The V end lost 1 base, the J end lost 0 bases, and 13 bases lay between the germline ends. The CDR3 has 16 amino acids. Germline-derived CDR1 and CDR2 are SGHVS and FNYEAQ. The CDR3 nucleotides are TGTGCCAGCAGCTTAGAGGTGGGCCTGAGCTCCTACGAGCAGTACTTC. Protein: CASSLEVGLSSYEQYF.

This rearrangement joins TRBV12-3 or TRBV12-4 to TRBJ2-1; D ambiguous. V dropped 3 bases and J dropped 6 bases, with 9 bases sitting between them. This CDR3 has 13 residues. CDR3 sequence reads: CASSLGTVNEQFF. CDR3 nucleotides: TGTGCCAGCAGTTTGGGAACAGTCAATGAGCAGTTCTTC.

The chain recombines TRBV10-3 with TRBJ2-1, with TRBD2 matching over 11 bases. The germline V gene has CDR1 ENHRY and CDR2 SYGVKD. The V gene end was trimmed by 6 bases and the J gene end by 1 base; junction bases not matched to a gene: 17. The CDR3 is 20 residues long. In DNA form, the CDR3 reads TGTGCCATCAGACCCCCCAGTATTAGCGGGAGGGGTCCATCCTACAATGAGCAGTTCTTC. This encodes CAIRPPSISGRGPSYNEQFF.

Note on this clone: One end of the junction is discordant with germline, which a read error may explain. The gene calls are TRBV7-8 and TRBJ2-4, with 9 bases that match TRBD1. Germline V lookup: CDR1 SGHVS, CDR2 FQNEAQ. The length of the CDR3 is 17 residues. The CDR3 region is CASSLAAGQGSKSIQYF. In nucleotides, the CDR3 is TGTGCCAGCAGCTTAGCGGCGGGACAGGGATCAAAAAGCATTCAGTACTTC.

The CDR3 protein is CASSPEGRAGSSYNEQFF. DNA of the CDR3: TGTGCCAGCAGCCCAGAGGGGCGGGCGGGCAGCTCCTACAATGAGCAGTTCTTC. The rearrangement uses TRBV9 and TRBJ2-1; D is possibly TRBD1 or TRBD2 (5 bases each). V lost 4 bases, J lost 0 bases, and 20 bases lay in between. CDR1 is SGDLS, CDR2 YYNGEE, per germline. CDR3 length: 18 amino acids.

The chain has TRBV4-3 and TRBJ2-1, with 9 bases aligning to TRBD2. With 4 bases clipped from V and 4 bases from J, the junction kept 5 bases outside the gene matches. Germline values: CDR1 LGHNA, CDR2 YSLEER. This CDR3 is 15 amino acids long. CDR3: CASSLAGDIYNEQFF. The CDR3 DNA reads as TGCGCCAGCAGCCTAGCGGGGGATATTTACAATGAGCAGTTCTTC.